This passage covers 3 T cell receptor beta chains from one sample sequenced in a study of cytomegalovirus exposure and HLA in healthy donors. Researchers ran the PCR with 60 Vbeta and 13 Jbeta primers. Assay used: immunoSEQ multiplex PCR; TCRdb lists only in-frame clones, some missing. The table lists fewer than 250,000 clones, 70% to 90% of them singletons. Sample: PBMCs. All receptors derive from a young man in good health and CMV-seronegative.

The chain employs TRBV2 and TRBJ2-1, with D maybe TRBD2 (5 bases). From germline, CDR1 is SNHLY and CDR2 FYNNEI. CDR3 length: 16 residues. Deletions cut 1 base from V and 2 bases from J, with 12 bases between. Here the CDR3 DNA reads TGTGCCAGCAGTGAAGAAGGTCTAGCCCCCTACAATGAGCAGTTCTTC. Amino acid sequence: CASSEEGLAPYNEQFF.

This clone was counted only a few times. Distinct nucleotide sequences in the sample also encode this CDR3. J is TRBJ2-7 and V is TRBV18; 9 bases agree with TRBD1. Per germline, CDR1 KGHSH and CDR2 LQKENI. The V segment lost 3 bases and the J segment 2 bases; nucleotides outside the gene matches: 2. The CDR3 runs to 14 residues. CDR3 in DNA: TGTGCCAGCTCACCGGGACAGGGTCCCTACGAGCAGTACTTC. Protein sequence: CASSPGQGPYEQYF.

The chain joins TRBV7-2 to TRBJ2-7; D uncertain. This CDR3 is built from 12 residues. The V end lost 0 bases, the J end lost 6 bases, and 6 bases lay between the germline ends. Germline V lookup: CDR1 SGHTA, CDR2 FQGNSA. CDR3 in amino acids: CASSLATSEQYF. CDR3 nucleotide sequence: TGTGCCAGCAGCTTAGCGACATCCGAGCAGTACTTC.